These 25 T cell receptor beta chains share one sample of origin, sequenced in a study of T-cell reconstitution after alpha-beta-depleted transplantation in children. Unique molecular identifiers were used in preparing the TCRbeta library. TCRdb reprocessed the PCR reads with MiXCR, giving one entry per CDR3 protein. The sample yields 600,000 to 700,000 distinct CDR3 sequences, 10% to 15% seen once. The specimen was PBMCs, collected before TCRalphabeta/CD19-depleted stem cell transplant. The receptor set was obtained from a girl aged 2-10 years with congenital amegakaryocytic thrombocytopenia, due to receive a stem cell transplant.

A few counts support this clonotype. The chain has TRBV5-1 and TRBJ2-5; D possibly corresponds to TRBD1 (6 bases). The V end was cut by 1 base, the J end by 3 bases, with 13 bases between. The CDR3 runs to 15 residues. CDR1 SGHRS and CDR2 YFSETQ come from the germline V gene. The CDR3 bases are TGCGCCAGCAGCTTGAGCCCAGGGGTCAAAGAGACCCAGTACTTC. Translated: CASSLSPGVKETQYF. The full variable domain, its missing parts supplied by reference TRBV5-1 and TRBJ2-5, is KAGVTQTPRYLIKTRGQQVTLSCSPISGHRSVSWYQQTPGQGLQFLFEYFSETQRNKGNFPGRFSGRQFSNSRSEMNVSTLELGDSALYLCASSLSPGVKETQYFGPGTRLLVL.

This clonotype has just a few counts. The chain recombines TRBV10-3 with TRBJ2-7, with a tentative D call TRBD2 (5 bases). Trimming took off 3 bases at V and 1 base at J, with 16 bases between the two ends. This CDR3 has 16 residues. The germline V gene encodes CDR1 ENHRY and CDR2 SYGVKD. The CDR3, as DNA: TGTGCCATCAGTGATCCCGGGGAGAAATATTCCTACGAGCAGTACTTC. This encodes CAISDPGEKYSYEQYF.

V gene TRBV12-3 or TRBV12-4 combines with J gene TRBJ1-5; D unclear. V dropped 3 bases and J dropped 5 bases, with 11 bases sitting between them. This CDR3 is built from 14 residues. CDR3 bases: TGTGCCAGCAGTTTTGGGTCGGCGTATCAGCCCCAGCATTTT. The encoded protein is CASSFGSAYQPQHF.

This clonotype came up a few times. The V and J genes are TRBV18 and TRBJ2-1; TRBD2 agrees at 7 bases. The germline V gene encodes CDR1 KGHSH and CDR2 LQKENI. The CDR3 contains 14 residues. The V segment lost 3 bases and the J segment 6 bases; nucleotides outside the gene matches: 5. CDR3 amino acids: CASSPPGLVNEQFF. The CDR3 DNA reads as TGTGCCAGCTCACCCCCCGGACTAGTCAATGAGCAGTTCTTC.

This clonotype appeared many times. The chain couples TRBV7-9 to TRBJ2-7, with 8 bases aligning to TRBD2. The CDR3 spans 16 residues. Trimming at V came to 3 bases and at J to 0 bases, leaving 7 bases not matched to a gene. Germline V gene data show CDR1 as SEHNR and CDR2 as FQNEAQ (reference sequence). The CDR3 DNA reads TGTGCCAGCAGCTTGCCTAGCGGGCCCATCTCCTACGAGCAGTACTTC. Translating it yields CASSLPSGPISYEQYF.

This clonotype came up a few times. J is TRBJ2-3 and V is TRBV18; D not resolved. Per germline, CDR1 KGHSH and CDR2 LQKENI. CDR3 length equals 16 residues. Trimming pared 3 bases from V and 0 bases from J, leaving 13 bases between. In DNA form, the CDR3 reads TGTGCCAGCTCACCCTCCAGGACCACTAGCACAGATACGCAGTATTTT. It encodes CASSPSRTTSTDTQYF.

The genes are TRBV12-3 or TRBV12-4 and TRBJ2-1, with TRBD2 matching 9 bases. J was trimmed by 7 bases and V by 6 bases; bases with no gene match: 19. CDR3 size: 18 residues. CDR3 nucleotides: TGTGCCAGCAGCCTATCTCTTGCGGGAGGGTTGAGGTTTAATGAGCAGTTCTTC. This translates into CASSLSLAGGLRFNEQFF.

This clonotype was counted a few times. This chain links TRBV5-1 with TRBJ2-1; D remains ambiguous. The V end was cut by 3 bases, the J end by 0 bases, with 10 bases between. In germline, CDR1 is SGHRS, CDR2 YFSETQ. This CDR3 contains 15 residues. In nucleotides, the CDR3 is TGCGCCAGCAGCTCTGACTGGGGCTCCTACAATGAGCAGTTCTTC. Translating it yields CASSSDWGSYNEQFF.

The chain recombines TRBV30 with TRBJ2-1; tentative D call: TRBD1 (5 bases). The CDR3 contains 11 residues. Trimming stripped 4 bases from V and 5 bases from J, with 6 bases between. Germline lookup yields CDR1 GTSNPN and CDR2 SVGIG (reference sequence). This CDR3 is CAWTGNNEQFF. CDR3 sequence (DNA): TGTGCCTGGACAGGGAACAATGAGCAGTTCTTC.

This chain uses TRBV7-9 with TRBJ2-5; unclear D gene. The V end lost 2 bases, the J end lost 4 bases, and 11 bases lay between the germline ends. The CDR3 sequence is 14 residues long. Per the germline V gene, CDR1 is SEHNR and CDR2 is FQNEAQ (reference sequence). This CDR3 reads CASSLRAAGETQYF. CDR3 nucleotides: TGTGCCAGCAGCTTACGGGCTGCCGGAGAGACCCAGTACTTC.

In its sample, this clonotype was seen a few times. A junction boundary mismatches the germline segment, possibly from a read error. This sequence joins TRBV2 and TRBJ2-5; TRBD1 matches at 9 bases. Germline V gene lookup returns CDR1 SNHLY and CDR2 FYNNEI. This CDR3 has 10 residues. CDR3 region: CASSLDRGCF. CDR3 nucleotides: TGTGCCAGTAGTCTCGACAGGGGGTGCTTC.

The chain joins TRBV10-3 to TRBJ2-3; 7 positions match TRBD2. Unmatched junction bases numbered 17, after V lost 4 bases and J lost 1 base. Germline loops: CDR1 ENHRY, CDR2 SYGVKD. The CDR3 sequence is 19 residues long. CDR3 nucleotides: TGTGCCATCAGTGGGTTCCCTAGCGGTGTCCAACAGGGCACAGATACGCAGTATTTT. As protein: CAISGFPSGVQQGTDTQYF.

In the case of this clonotype: One base away lies a much larger clone, so this may be a sequencing read error. The chain employs TRBV7-3 and TRBJ1-1, with a tentative D call TRBD1 (5 bases). CDR1 and CDR2 (germline): SGHTA, FQGTGA. The CDR3 extends over 17 amino acids. The CDR3 coding sequence is TGTGTCAGCAGCTTAGGGCCGCCGGGACTGGTGAACACTGAAGCTTTCTTT. Translated, it gives CVSSLGPPGLVNTEAFF. Complete variable domain (other parts from reference TRBV7-3 and TRBJ1-1): GAGVSQTPSNKVTEKGKYVELRCDPISGHTALYWYRQSLGQGPEFLIYFQGTGAADDSGLPNDRFFAVRPEGSVSTLKIQRTERGDSAVYLCVSSLGPPGLVNTEAFFGQGTRLTVV.

The chain recombines TRBV20-1 with TRBJ2-1; unclear D gene. Per germline, CDR1 DFQATT and CDR2 SNEGSKA (reference sequence). V lost 6 bases, J lost 0 bases, and 15 bases lay in between. The CDR3 covers 15 residues. CDR3 sequence: CSARSVSSSYNEQFF. As DNA, the CDR3 is TGCAGTGCCAGGTCAGTGTCGAGCTCCTACAATGAGCAGTTCTTC.

This clonotype was seen a handful of times. The chain recombines TRBV7-8 with TRBJ2-3; 7 positions match TRBD2. This CDR3 comprises 16 residues. With V trimmed by 5 bases and J by 5 bases, 13 bases remained unmatched. The V gene's germline CDR1 is SGHVS and CDR2 FQNEAQ. The CDR3 region is CASSHMWGGPGDTQYF. CDR3 sequence (DNA): TGTGCCAGCAGCCATATGTGGGGAGGGCCGGGAGATACGCAGTATTTT.

Only a few counts were recorded for this clonotype. The rearrangement links TRBV5-1 to TRBJ1-1; the D gene is possibly TRBD1 (6 bases). Deletions cut 0 bases from V and 4 bases from J, with 16 bases between. The CDR3 extends over 16 amino acids. The germline gives CDR1 SGHRS, CDR2 YFSETQ. The CDR3 sequence is CASSLEGTQRSTEAFF. CDR3 nucleotides: TGCGCCAGCAGCTTGGAAGGGACACAAAGGAGCACTGAAGCTTTCTTT.

The sample holds many counts of this clonotype. The chain uses TRBV7-2 and TRBJ2-1; 9 positions match TRBD2. The CDR3 loop spans 15 amino acids. The V and J ends lost 3 bases and 4 bases, in that order; junction bases with no gene match: 4. The germline V gene has CDR1 SGHTA and CDR2 FQGNSA. As DNA, the CDR3 is TGTGCCAGCAGCTTGCGGCGGGAGGGGTACAATGAGCAGTTCTTC. Translating gives CASSLRREGYNEQFF.

This clonotype appeared a few times. The V call is TRBV10-3, the J call TRBJ1-3, with a weak D call TRBD1 (5 bases). Germline CDR1 and CDR2: ENHRY and SYGVKD. V was shortened by 4 bases and J by 3 bases, with 16 bases between the two germline ends. This CDR3 spans 16 amino acids. Written as DNA, the CDR3 is TGTGCCATCAGTGGAACCGGGGGAGCCGGTGGAAACACCATATATTTT. This gives the protein CAISGTGGAGGNTIYF.

The chain is built from TRBV7-3 and TRBJ2-3; TRBD2 is a possible D gene (6 bases). Germline V gene lookup returns CDR1 SGHTA and CDR2 FQGTGA. The CDR3 length is 14 residues. Trimming took off 2 bases at V and 6 bases at J, with 12 bases between the two ends. CDR3 sequence: CASSLAGISDTQYF. The DNA of the CDR3 is TGTGCCAGCAGCTTAGCGGGAATATCTGATACGCAGTATTTT. The whole variable domain, remainder taken from reference TRBV7-3 and TRBJ2-3, is GAGVSQTPSNKVTEKGKYVELRCDPISGHTALYWYRQSLGQGPEFLIYFQGTGAADDSGLPNDRFFAVRPEGSVSTLKIQRTERGDSAVYLCASSLAGISDTQYFGPGTRLTVL.

This clonotype was picked up a small number of times. The V and J genes are TRBV3-1 and TRBJ2-5, with 10 positions matching TRBD2. V gave up 3 bases and J gave up 1 base; unmatched junction bases: 8. The CDR3 sequence is 17 residues long. Looked up from germline, CDR1 is LGHDT and CDR2 is YNNKEL (reference sequence). CDR3 residues: CASSHRTGTSAQETQYF. CDR3 bases: TGTGCCAGCAGCCACAGGACCGGGACTAGCGCCCAAGAGACCCAGTACTTC.

The gene calls are TRBV20-1 and TRBJ2-7; 9 positions agree with TRBD2. The CDR3 spans 16 residues. The V and J ends lost 5 bases and 2 bases, in that order; junction bases with no gene match: 13. Germline V CDR1 and CDR2: DFQATT, SNEGSKA (reference sequence). CDR3 sequence reads: CSAEGDSGSLPYEQYF. CDR3 sequence (DNA): TGCAGTGCTGAGGGGGATAGCGGGAGCCTCCCCTACGAGCAGTACTTC.

This clonotype has at least ten counts. The chain has TRBV7-2 and TRBJ2-7; a possible D gene is TRBD2 (6 bases). The V gene's germline CDR1 is SGHTA and CDR2 FQGNSA. Trimming removed 5 bases at V and 1 base at J, with 18 bases between. This CDR3 has 16 amino acids. DNA for the CDR3: TGTGCCAGCAGCAAAAAAATAGCGGTTCCTTCCTACGAGCAGTACTTC. Its translation is CASSKKIAVPSYEQYF.

This clonotype was detected a few times. This sequence joins TRBV2 and TRBJ2-1; TRBD1 agrees at 7 bases. Germline CDR1 and CDR2: SNHLY and FYNNEI. This CDR3 has 15 amino acids. The V and J ends lost 4 bases and 4 bases, in that order; junction bases with no gene match: 7. CDR3 DNA sequence: TGTGCCAGCAGTGGGTCGACAGGGAATTACAATGAGCAGTTCTTC. This codes for CASSGSTGNYNEQFF.

This clonotype was counted at least ten times. The chain uses TRBV12-3 or TRBV12-4 and TRBJ2-3; 7 positions agree with TRBD2. The junction had 8 bases not matched to a gene; V was cut back by 8 bases and J by 6 bases. The CDR3 spans 13 residues. The CDR3: CASCASAGDTQYF. The CDR3 DNA sequence: TGTGCCAGCTGCGCCTCAGCGGGGGATACGCAGTATTTT.

CDR3 loop: CASMRSGGNQPQHF. DNA of the CDR3: TGTGCCAGCATGAGGTCAGGGGGAAATCAGCCCCAGCATTTT. The chain combines TRBV28 with TRBJ1-5; TRBD1 matches at 7 bases. The CDR3 is made up of 14 amino acids. With V trimmed by 7 bases and J by 4 bases, 7 bases remained unmatched. The V gene's germline CDR1 is MDHEN and CDR2 SYDVKM.